These 14 T cell receptor beta chains were sequenced from one sample in a study of cytomegalovirus exposure and HLA in healthy donors. This PCR relied on a set of 60 Vbeta primers and 13 Jbeta primers. Some clones are missing from TCRdb's copy, which holds only in-frame ones; the method was immunoSEQ multiplex PCR. The sample holds some 150,000 clones; 82% are singletons and the top ten take 6.5% to 7.5%. Sequencing was done on a sample of PBMCs. The receptors derive from a woman aged 45-65 years in good health and CMV-seropositive.

This sequence joins TRBV7-9 and TRBJ2-7; no clear D gene. The V end was cut by 5 bases, the J end by 6 bases, with 11 bases between. Germline V gene sequence: CDR1 SEHNR, CDR2 FQNEAQ (reference sequence). CDR3 size: 12 residues. CDR3 coding DNA: TGTGCCAGCAGCCCCACCGCCGGCGAGCAGTACTTC. This translates into CASSPTAGEQYF.

This clone came up once. The chain has TRBV30 and TRBJ2-1; 9 bases are a match to TRBD2. There are 16 residues in the CDR3. Germline V lookup: CDR1 GTSNPN, CDR2 SVGIG (reference sequence). Trimming removed 0 bases from V and 3 bases from J; junction bases left unmatched: 6. The CDR3 here is CAWSVRSSGGYNEQFF. Written as DNA, the CDR3 is TGTGCCTGGAGTGTAAGGAGTAGCGGGGGCTACAATGAGCAGTTCTTC.

This chain connects TRBV10-1 to TRBJ2-3; TRBD1 is a possible D gene (6 bases). The CDR3 is 17 residues long. CDR1 and CDR2 (germline): WNHNN, SYGVQD (reference sequence). V was shortened by 0 bases and J by 0 bases, with 13 bases between the two germline ends. The CDR3 reads CASSESTGVPSTDTQYF. CDR3 nucleotides: TGCGCCAGCAGTGAGTCGACAGGAGTTCCTAGCACAGATACGCAGTATTTT.

The CDR3, as DNA: TGTGCCAGCAGTGCGGGGCACGGAGGCACCGGGGAGCTGTTTTTT. Translation gives CASSAGHGGTGELFF. The gene calls are TRBV6-6 and TRBJ2-2; D is possibly TRBD2 (6 bases). This CDR3 region has 15 residues. The V and J ends lost 5 bases and 4 bases respectively, with 14 bases between them. Germline CDR1 reads MNHNY; CDR2 reads SVGAGI (reference sequence).

The chain uses TRBV19 and TRBJ1-2; the D is unclear. The CDR3 is made up of 14 amino acids. Per germline, CDR1 LNHDA and CDR2 SQIVND (reference sequence). The V end was cut by 3 bases, the J end by 3 bases, with 11 bases between. In DNA form, the CDR3 reads TGTGCCAGTAGTATTAGCCCGGGGTACTATGGCTACACCTTC. Protein product: CASSISPGYYGYTF. Based on the CDR3 plus reference TRBV19 and TRBJ1-2, the full variable domain is DGGITQSPKYLFRKEGQNVTLSCEQNLNHDAMYWYRQDPGQGLRLIYYSQIVNDFQKGDIAEGYSVSREKKESFPLTVTSAQKNPTAFYLCASSISPGYYGYTFGSGTRLTVV.

This chain joins TRBV5-4 and TRBJ2-3; possible D gene TRBD2, 5 bases. The CDR3 consists of 13 residues. V was shortened by 2 bases and J by 3 bases, with 7 bases between the two germline ends. Germline values: CDR1 SGHNT, CDR2 YYREEE (reference sequence). The CDR3 DNA is TGTGCCAGCAGCTTTACGGGGACAGATACGCAGTATTTT. Its protein is CASSFTGTDTQYF.

V and J are TRBV19 and TRBJ2-7; D may be TRBD2 (5 bases). The germline CDR1 and CDR2 sequences are LNHDA and SQIVND (reference sequence). This CDR3 has 15 residues. V was trimmed by 1 base and J by 0 bases, leaving 10 bases between them. In DNA, the CDR3 is TGTGCCAGTAGTATAGGGGTTGGGAGCTCCTACGAGCAGTACTTC. This translates into CASSIGVGSSYEQYF.

This sequence joins TRBV10-3 and TRBJ2-3; possible D gene TRBD2, 5 bases. V lost 2 bases, J lost 0 bases, and 15 bases lay in between. The CDR3 has 17 amino acids. The V gene's germline CDR1 is ENHRY and CDR2 SYGVKD. The DNA of the CDR3 is TGTGCCATCAGTGAGGGATACCTAGCTGGGAGCACAGATACGCAGTATTTT. It translates to CAISEGYLAGSTDTQYF.

The J gene is TRBJ1-6, the V gene TRBV5-1, with D unresolved. The CDR3 runs to 16 residues. Germline V lookup: CDR1 SGHRS, CDR2 YFSETQ. Trimming shortened V by 0 bases and J by 7 bases, and 14 bases separated the two germline ends. In DNA, the CDR3 is TGCGCCAGCAGCTTGGTACCCGGACCGGGGAATTCACCCCTCCACTTT. This gives the protein CASSLVPGPGNSPLHF.

Only one count was recorded for this clone. This chain joins TRBV7-9 and TRBJ1-2, with unresolved D. Trimming took 0 bases from V and 4 from J, leaving 9 bases between them. The CDR3 is 14 amino acids. Germline V gene lookup returns CDR1 SEHNR and CDR2 FQNEAQ (reference sequence). The CDR3 sequence is CASSLAGGSYGYTF. The CDR3 region has the DNA TGTGCCAGCAGCTTAGCCGGAGGCTCCTATGGCTACACCTTC.

This clone was recorded once. V gene TRBV13 combines with J gene TRBJ2-3; 9 bases align to TRBD2. This CDR3 contains 17 residues. Germline-derived CDR1 and CDR2 are PRHDT and FYEKMQ (reference sequence). With V trimmed by 2 bases and J by 6 bases, 12 bases remained unmatched. DNA of the CDR3: TGTGCCAGCAGCTTAAGGTCTAGCGGGGAGGAGGGTGATACGCAGTATTTT. It is translated as CASSLRSSGEEGDTQYF.

This rearrangement joins TRBV6-5 to TRBJ2-3, with a tentative D call TRBD2 (6 bases). The CDR3 runs to 14 residues. V lost 7 bases, J lost 7 bases, and 18 bases lay in between. Germline lookup yields CDR1 MNHEY and CDR2 SVGAGI. The CDR3 coding sequence is TGTGCCAGCACCCGCACGGCGGGGTATAATACGCAGTATTTT. Its protein product is CASTRTAGYNTQYF.

This sequence joins TRBV30 and TRBJ2-7; 12 nucleotides match TRBD2. The CDR3 has 14 residues. V lost 3 bases and J lost 6; bases outside the gene matches: 6. Germline CDR1 reads GTSNPN; CDR2 reads SVGIG (reference sequence). CDR3 nucleotides: TGTGCCTGGAGACCTAGCGGGGGGGGGTTCGAGCAGTACTTC. The encoded protein is CAWRPSGGGFEQYF.

The chain carries TRBV29-1 and TRBJ2-2, with D hard to call. Germline V gene sequence: CDR1 SQVTM, CDR2 ANQGSEA. The CDR3 is made up of 14 amino acids. Trimming removed 0 bases from V and 6 bases from J, with 11 bases in between. The CDR3 DNA sequence: TGCAGCGTTGAAGAGGATGGGCATTCCGGGGAGCTGTTTTTT. Protein: CSVEEDGHSGELFF.